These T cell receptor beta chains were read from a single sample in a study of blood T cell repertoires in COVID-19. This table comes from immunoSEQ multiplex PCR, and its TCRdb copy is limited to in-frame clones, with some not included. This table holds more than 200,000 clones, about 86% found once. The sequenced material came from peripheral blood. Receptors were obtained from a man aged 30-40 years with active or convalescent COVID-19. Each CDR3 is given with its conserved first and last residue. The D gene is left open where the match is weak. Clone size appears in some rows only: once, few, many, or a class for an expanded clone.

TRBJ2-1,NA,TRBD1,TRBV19,CASSLTGGSYNEQFF,TGTGCCAGTAGTCTGACAGGGGGCTCCTACAATGAGCAGTTCTTC
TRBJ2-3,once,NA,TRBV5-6,CASSLQGADTQYF,TGTGCCAGCAGCCTGCAGGGCGCAGATACGCAGTATTTT
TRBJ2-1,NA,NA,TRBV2,CATRRVPSSYNEQFF,TGTGCCACCAGGCGGGTTCCAAGCTCCTACAATGAGCAGTTCTTC
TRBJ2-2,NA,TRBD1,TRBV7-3,CASSLDRDRTRELFF,TGTGCCAGCAGCTTAGACCGGGACAGGACCCGGGAGCTGTTTTTT
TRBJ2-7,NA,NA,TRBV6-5,CASSYSGDQGEQYF,TGTGCCAGCAGTTACTCGGGCGATCAGGGGGAGCAGTACTTC
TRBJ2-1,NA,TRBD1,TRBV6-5,CASREDRSSYNEQFF,TGTGCCAGCAGAGAGGACAGGAGCTCCTACAATGAGCAGTTCTTC
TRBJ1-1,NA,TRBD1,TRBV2,CASSDMGQLNTEAFF,TGTGCCAGCAGTGATATGGGACAGTTGAACACTGAAGCTTTCTTT
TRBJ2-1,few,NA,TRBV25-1,CASSAVYRTGKSEQFF,TGTGCCAGCAGTGCCGTTTATAGAACAGGGAAAAGTGAGCAGTTCTTC
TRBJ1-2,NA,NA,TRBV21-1,CASSFKTTGYTF,TGTGCCAGCAGCTTTAAGACAACCGGCTACACCTTC
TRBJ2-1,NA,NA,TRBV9,CASSVRENEQFF,TGTGCCAGCAGCGTAAGGGAGAATGAGCAGTTCTTC
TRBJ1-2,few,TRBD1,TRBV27,CASSTRTGIPNYGYTF,TGTGCCAGCAGCACGCGGACAGGGATCCCTAACTATGGCTACACCTTC
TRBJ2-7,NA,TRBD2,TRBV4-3,CASSQEMVVAGGRYEQYF,TGCGCCAGCAGCCAAGAAATGGTGGTAGCGGGGGGGCGTTACGAGCAGTACTTC
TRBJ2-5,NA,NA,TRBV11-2,CASGTGSETQYF,TGTGCCAGCGGCACAGGGTCGGAGACCCAGTACTTC
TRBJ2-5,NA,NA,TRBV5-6,CASSLWGPETQYF,TGTGCCAGCAGCTTATGGGGGCCCGAGACCCAGTACTTC
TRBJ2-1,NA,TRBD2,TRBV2,CANPKGLAGARNEQFF,TGTGCCAACCCAAAGGGACTAGCGGGGGCCCGCAATGAGCAGTTCTTC
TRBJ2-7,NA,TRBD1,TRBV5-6,CASSPGTGTYEQYF,TGTGCCAGCAGCCCAGGGACAGGTACCTACGAGCAGTACTTC
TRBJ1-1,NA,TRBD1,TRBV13,CASSTGTGLNTEAFF,TGTGCCAGCAGCACCGGGACAGGGCTGAACACTGAAGCTTTCTTT
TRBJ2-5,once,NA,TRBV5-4,CASSLWGRRDQETQYF,TGTGCCAGCAGCTTGTGGGGGAGGAGGGATCAAGAGACCCAGTACTTC
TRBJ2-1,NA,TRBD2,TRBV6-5,CASSLTSGDYNEQFF,TGTGCCAGCAGTCTCACTAGCGGGGACTACAATGAGCAGTTCTTC
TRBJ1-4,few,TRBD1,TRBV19,CASSTDRDEKLFF,TGTGCCAGTAGTACCGACAGGGATGAAAAACTGTTTTTT
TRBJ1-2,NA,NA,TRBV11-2,CASSPGNSYGYTF,TGTGCCAGCAGCCCAGGGAACAGCTATGGCTACACCTTC
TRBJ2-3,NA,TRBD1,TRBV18,CASSPWTGASTDTQYF,TGTGCCAGCTCACCCTGGACAGGGGCTAGCACAGATACGCAGTATTTT
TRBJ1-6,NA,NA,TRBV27,CASSTPGGPASPLHF,TGTGCCAGCAGTACCCCGGGGGGCCCAGCTTCACCCCTCCACTTT
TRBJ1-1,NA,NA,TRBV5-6,CASSLVRGNKAFF,TGTGCCAGCAGCTTGGTCAGGGGCAACAAAGCTTTCTTT
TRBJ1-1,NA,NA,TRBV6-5,CASSRGVEDTEAFF,TGTGCCAGCAGCCGCGGAGTGGAAGACACTGAAGCTTTCTTT
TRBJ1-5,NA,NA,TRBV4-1,CASSQSQRVPQHF,TGCGCCAGCAGCCAATCCCAGCGGGTTCCCCAGCATTTT
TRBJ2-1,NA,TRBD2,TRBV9,CASSVAAGGPYNEQFF,TGTGCCAGCAGCGTAGCGGCGGGGGGGCCCTACAATGAGCAGTTCTTC
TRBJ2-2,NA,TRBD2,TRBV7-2,CASSLIPGGGELFF,TGTGCCAGCAGCTTAATCCCGGGGGGCGGGGAGCTGTTTTTT
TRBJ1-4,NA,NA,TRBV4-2,CASSRVEGSGEKLFF,TGTGCCAGCAGTCGGGTGGAGGGCTCGGGTGAAAAACTGTTTTTT
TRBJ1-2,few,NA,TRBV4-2,CASSRGPDGYTF,TGTGCCAGCAGTCGGGGTCCGGATGGCTACACCTTC
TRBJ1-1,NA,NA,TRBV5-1,CASSPGPGRAEAFF,TGCGCCAGCAGCCCCGGACCCGGGAGGGCTGAAGCTTTCTTT
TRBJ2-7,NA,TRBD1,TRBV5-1,CASSNPGQGAYEQYF,TGCGCCAGCAGCAACCCGGGACAGGGGGCGTATGAGCAGTACTTC
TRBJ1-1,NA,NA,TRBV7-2,CASSSLGSNTEAFF,TGTGCCAGCAGCTCCCTGGGCTCGAACACTGAAGCTTTCTTT
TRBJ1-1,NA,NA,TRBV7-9,CASSLAQGNTEAFF,TGTGCCAGCAGCTTAGCCCAGGGTAACACTGAAGCTTTCTTT
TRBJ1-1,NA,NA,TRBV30,CAWSVEQGNTEAFF,TGTGCCTGGAGTGTAGAGCAGGGAAACACTGAAGCTTTCTTT
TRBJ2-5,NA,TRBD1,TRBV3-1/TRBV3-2,CASNTGTGQETQYF,TGTGCCAGCAACACCGGGACAGGGCAAGAGACCCAGTACTTC
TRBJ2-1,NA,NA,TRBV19,CASSEQLNEQFF,TGTGCCAGTTCTGAACAGCTTAATGAGCAGTTCTTC
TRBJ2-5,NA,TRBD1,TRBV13,CASSRSGGWTQYF,TGTGCCAGCAGTCGGTCAGGGGGATGGACCCAGTACTTC
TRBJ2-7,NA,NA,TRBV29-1,CSVENQDDRRGAYEQYF,TGCAGCGTTGAAAACCAAGACGACAGGCGTGGAGCCTACGAGCAGTACTTC
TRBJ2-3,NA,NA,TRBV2,CASRAQGTTTDTQYF,TGTGCCAGCAGAGCCCAGGGAACCACCACAGATACGCAGTATTTT
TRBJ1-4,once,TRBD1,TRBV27,CASQDIGQGGEKLFF,TGTGCCAGCCAAGACATAGGACAGGGAGGCGAAAAACTGTTTTTT